This T cell receptor (beta chain) was found in a study of T cells after posttransplantation cyclophosphamide. CDR1 is SGDLS, CDR2 YYNGEE, per germline. V was pared by 3 bases and J by 8 bases, with 3 bases of the junction left unmatched. There are 13 residues in the CDR3. Clones were sequenced by immunoSEQ multiplex PCR, and TCRdb holds only the in-frame ones, with some missing. This table holds around 2,800 clones, more than 75% found once. The chain employs TRBV9 and TRBJ1-4; TRBD1 agrees at 8 bases. The clonotype originates from a woman aged 45 to 65 in good health and a related stem cell transplant donor. Material for sequencing was CD8+ T cells sorted from PBMCs. The CDR3 sequence is CASSDRTGEKLFF. The CDR3 nucleotides are TGTGCCAGCAGCGATCGGACAGGGGAAAAACTGTTTTTT.